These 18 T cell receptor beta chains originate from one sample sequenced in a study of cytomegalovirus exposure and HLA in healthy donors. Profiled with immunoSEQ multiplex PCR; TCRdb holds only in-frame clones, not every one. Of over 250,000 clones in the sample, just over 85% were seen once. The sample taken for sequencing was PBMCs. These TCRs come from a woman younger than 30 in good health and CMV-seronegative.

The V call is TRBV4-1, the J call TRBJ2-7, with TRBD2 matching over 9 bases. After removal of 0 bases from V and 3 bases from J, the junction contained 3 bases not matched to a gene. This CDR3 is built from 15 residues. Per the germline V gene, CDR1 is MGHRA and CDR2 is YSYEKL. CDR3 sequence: CASSQDGSGGYEQYF. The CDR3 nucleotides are TGCGCCAGCAGCCAAGACGGTAGCGGGGGCTACGAGCAGTACTTC.

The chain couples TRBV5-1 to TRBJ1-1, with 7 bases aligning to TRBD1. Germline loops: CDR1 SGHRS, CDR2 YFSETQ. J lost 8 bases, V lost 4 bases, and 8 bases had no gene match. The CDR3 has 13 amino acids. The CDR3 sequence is CASSPRTGGEAFF. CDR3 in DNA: TGCGCCAGCAGCCCCCGGACAGGAGGGGAAGCTTTCTTT.

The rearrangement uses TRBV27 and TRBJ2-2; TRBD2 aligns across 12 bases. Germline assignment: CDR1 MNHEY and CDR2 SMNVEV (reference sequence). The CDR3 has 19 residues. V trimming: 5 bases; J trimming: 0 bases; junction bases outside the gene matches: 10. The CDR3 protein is CASSKPGLAGASNTGELFF. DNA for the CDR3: TGTGCCAGCAGTAAGCCGGGACTAGCGGGTGCCTCGAACACCGGGGAGCTGTTTTTT.

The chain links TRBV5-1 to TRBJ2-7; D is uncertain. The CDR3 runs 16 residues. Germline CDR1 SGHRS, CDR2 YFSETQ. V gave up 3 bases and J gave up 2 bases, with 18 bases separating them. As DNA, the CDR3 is TGCGCCAGCAGCTCACTACCCTCCACCAAGCCCTACGAGCAGTACTTC. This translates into CASSSLPSTKPYEQYF.

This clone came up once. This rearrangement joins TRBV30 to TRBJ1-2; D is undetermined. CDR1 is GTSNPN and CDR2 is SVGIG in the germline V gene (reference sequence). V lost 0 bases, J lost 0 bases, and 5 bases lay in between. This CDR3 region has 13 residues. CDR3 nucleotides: TGTGCCTGGAGTGTAACAGCTAACTATGGCTACACCTTC. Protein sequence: CAWSVTANYGYTF.

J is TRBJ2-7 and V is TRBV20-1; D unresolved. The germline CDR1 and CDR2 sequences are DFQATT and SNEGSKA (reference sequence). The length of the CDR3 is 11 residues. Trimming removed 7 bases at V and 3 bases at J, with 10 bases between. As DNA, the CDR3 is TGCAGTGTCGCCTCAGACTACGAGCAGTACTTC. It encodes CSVASDYEQYF.

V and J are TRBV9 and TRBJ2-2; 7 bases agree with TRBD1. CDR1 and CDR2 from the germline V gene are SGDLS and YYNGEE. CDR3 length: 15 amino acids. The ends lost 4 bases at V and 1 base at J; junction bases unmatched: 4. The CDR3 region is CASSRWTGNTGELFF. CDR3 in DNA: TGTGCCAGCAGCAGATGGACAGGGAACACCGGGGAGCTGTTTTTT. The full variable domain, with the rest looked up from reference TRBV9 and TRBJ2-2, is DSGVTQTPKHLITATGQRVTLRCSPRSGDLSVYWYQQSLDQGLQFLIQYYNGEERAKGNILERFSAQQFPDLHSELNLSSLELGDSALYFCASSRWTGNTGELFFGEGSRLTVL.

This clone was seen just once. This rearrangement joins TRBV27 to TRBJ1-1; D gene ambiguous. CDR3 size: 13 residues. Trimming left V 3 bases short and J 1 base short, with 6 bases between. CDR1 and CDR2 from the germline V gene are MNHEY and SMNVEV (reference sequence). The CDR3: CASSFQKNTEAFF. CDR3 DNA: TGTGCCAGCAGTTTTCAAAAGAACACTGAAGCTTTCTTT.

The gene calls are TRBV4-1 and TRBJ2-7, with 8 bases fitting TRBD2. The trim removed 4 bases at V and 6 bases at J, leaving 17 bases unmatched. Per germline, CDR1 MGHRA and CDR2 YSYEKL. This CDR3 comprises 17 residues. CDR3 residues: CASSLKSPGLEFCEQYF. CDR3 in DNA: TGCGCCAGCAGCCTTAAAAGCCCGGGACTAGAATTTTGCGAGCAGTACTTC.

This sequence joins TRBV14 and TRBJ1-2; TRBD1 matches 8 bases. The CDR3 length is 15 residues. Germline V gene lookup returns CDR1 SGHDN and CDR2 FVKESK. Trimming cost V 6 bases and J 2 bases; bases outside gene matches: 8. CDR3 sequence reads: CASRGPGQANYGYTF. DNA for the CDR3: TGTGCCAGCAGGGGCCCGGGACAGGCGAACTATGGCTACACCTTC.

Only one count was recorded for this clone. The CDR3 sequence is CAWSGLGEQPQHF. The CDR3 DNA reads TGTGCCTGGAGCGGACTCGGAGAACAGCCCCAGCATTTT. The chain recombines TRBV30 with TRBJ1-5; D is undetermined. CDR3 size: 13 residues. The germline CDR1 and CDR2 sequences are GTSNPN and SVGIG (reference sequence). V was clipped by 3 bases and J by 7 bases, with 13 bases between them. Looking up the rest from reference TRBV30 and TRBJ1-5 gives the full variable domain: SQTIHQWPATLVQPVGSPLSLECTVEGTSNPNLYWYRQAAGRGLQLLFYSVGIGQISSEVPQNLSASRPQDRQFILSSKKLLLSDSGFYLCAWSGLGEQPQHFGDGTRLSIL.

The CDR3 nucleotides are TGCAGCGAGAGCGGGAGGGCCGCAGATACGCAGTATTTT. This sequence encodes CSESGRAADTQYF. The chain has TRBV29-1 and TRBJ2-3, with TRBD2 matching 10 bases. Germline lookup yields CDR1 SQVTM and CDR2 ANQGSEA. This CDR3 spans 13 amino acids. Trimming took 7 bases from V and 4 from J; bases not matched to a gene: 5.

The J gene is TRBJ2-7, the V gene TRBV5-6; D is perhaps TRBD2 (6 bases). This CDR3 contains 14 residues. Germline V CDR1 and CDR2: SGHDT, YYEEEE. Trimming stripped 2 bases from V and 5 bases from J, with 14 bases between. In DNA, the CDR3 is TGTGCCAGCAGCTTTTTGGGGGAGGTCGACGAGCAGTACTTC. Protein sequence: CASSFLGEVDEQYF.

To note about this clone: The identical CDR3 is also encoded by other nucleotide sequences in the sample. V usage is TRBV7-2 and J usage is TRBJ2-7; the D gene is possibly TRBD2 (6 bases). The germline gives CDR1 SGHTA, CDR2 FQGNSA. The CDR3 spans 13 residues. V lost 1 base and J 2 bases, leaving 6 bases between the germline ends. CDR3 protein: CASSLGGTYEQYF. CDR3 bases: TGTGCCAGCAGCTTAGGCGGGACCTACGAGCAGTACTTC.

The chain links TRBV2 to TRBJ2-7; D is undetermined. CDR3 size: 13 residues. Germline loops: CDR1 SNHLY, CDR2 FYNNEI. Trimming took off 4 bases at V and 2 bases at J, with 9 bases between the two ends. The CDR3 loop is CASSVNRPYEQYF. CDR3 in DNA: TGTGCCAGCAGTGTGAACAGACCCTACGAGCAGTACTTC.

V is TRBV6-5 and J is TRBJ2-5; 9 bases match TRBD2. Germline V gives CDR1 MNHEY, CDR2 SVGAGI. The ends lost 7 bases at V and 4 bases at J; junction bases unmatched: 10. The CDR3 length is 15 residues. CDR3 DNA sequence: TGTGCCAGCACCCTTAGCGGGAGTGAGTCAGAGACCCAGTACTTC. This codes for CASTLSGSESETQYF.

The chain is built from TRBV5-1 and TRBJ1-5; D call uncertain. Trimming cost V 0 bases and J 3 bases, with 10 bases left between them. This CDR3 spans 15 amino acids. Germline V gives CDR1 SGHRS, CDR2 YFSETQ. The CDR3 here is CASSLGSIPNQPQHF. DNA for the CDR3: TGCGCCAGCAGCTTGGGGAGCATTCCCAATCAGCCCCAGCATTTT.

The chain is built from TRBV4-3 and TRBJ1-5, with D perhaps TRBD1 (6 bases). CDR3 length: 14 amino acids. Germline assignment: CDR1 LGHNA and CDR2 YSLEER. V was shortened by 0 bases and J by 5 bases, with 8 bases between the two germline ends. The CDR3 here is CASSQEAGDQPQHF. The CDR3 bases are TGCGCCAGCAGCCAAGAGGCAGGGGATCAGCCCCAGCATTTT.